A single sample gave rise to the 24 T cell receptor beta chains below, sequenced in a study of response to subunit inactivated influenza vaccine (dated by TCRdb to 2016 to 2019). Per the publication, the time point label means: approximately 47 days after influenza vaccine administration. The receptor library was made with RT-PCR. Sequenced on an Illumina HiSeq 2500. TCRdb trimmed the raw reads at Q25, called clones with MiXCR and kept productive beta chains. All rows with the same CDR3 protein become a single entry with the most common DNA and genes. The sample data list 500,000 to 600,000 distinct CDR3 sequences, and over 10% of these were observed just once. Over 10% of the sample lies in the top ten. The source was PBMCs from blood, collected around seven weeks after vaccination. All receptors come from a man aged 50 or older who received an inactivated influenza vaccine. Donor details come from another sample of the same person, matched by shared clones.

This rearrangement joins TRBV7-2 to TRBJ2-7, with TRBD1 as a possible D gene (5 bases). Germline CDR1 is SGHTA and CDR2 is FQGNSA. The CDR3 has 15 amino acids. The V end lost 5 bases, the J end lost 3 bases, and 17 bases lay between the germline ends. CDR3 residues: CASSVGAESYYEQYF. CDR3 coding DNA: TGTGCCAGCAGCGTTGGGGCGGAATCCTACTACGAGCAGTACTTC.

This clonotype has only a few counts. The CDR3 nucleotides are TGCAGTGCTCTTGACAGGGAGAGGCGTCAGCCCCAGCATTTT. Translated: CSALDRERRQPQHF. V is TRBV20-1 and J is TRBJ1-5, with 7 bases that match TRBD1. Unmatched junction bases numbered 10, after V lost 5 bases and J lost 6 bases. The length of the CDR3 is 14 residues. Germline V gene data show CDR1 as DFQATT and CDR2 as SNEGSKA (reference sequence).

The gene calls are TRBV3-1 and TRBJ2-1; no definite D call. V dropped 4 bases and J dropped 10 bases, with 8 bases sitting between them. CDR3 length equals 11 residues. The germline gives CDR1 LGHDT, CDR2 YNNKEL (reference sequence). The CDR3 loop reads CASSLLSEQFF. The CDR3 DNA reads as TGTGCCAGCAGCCTCCTAAGCGAGCAGTTCTTC.

V and J are TRBV5-1 and TRBJ2-1; 12 bases agree with TRBD2. Germline V gene data show CDR1 as SGHRS and CDR2 as YFSETQ. The length of the CDR3 is 16 residues. V shed 3 bases and J 7 bases; nucleotides not matched to a gene: 8. The CDR3 DNA reads TGCGCCAGCAGCTGGGGCCCGACTAGCGGGGGAAATGAGCAGTTCTTC. It encodes CASSWGPTSGGNEQFF.

Only a few counts were recorded for this clonotype. The chain carries TRBV28 and TRBJ2-2, with D possibly matching TRBD2 (5 bases). Germline CDR1 MDHEN, CDR2 SYDVKM. The CDR3 is 14 amino acids. The ends were cut back, 10 bases at V and 2 bases at J, with 14 bases in the middle. CDR3 sequence (DNA): TGTGCCACCCAGCAGCGACTAAACACCGGGGAGCTGTTTTTT. This encodes CATQQRLNTGELFF.

V is TRBV7-9 and J is TRBJ2-2; TRBD2 agrees at 7 bases. CDR1 is SEHNR and CDR2 is FQNEAQ in the germline V gene (reference sequence). The CDR3 runs to 15 residues. The V and J ends lost 3 bases and 7 bases, in that order; junction bases with no gene match: 8. DNA of the CDR3: TGTGCCAGCAGCTTTTTTCGGGAGGAGGTCGGGGAGCTGTTTTTT. Its protein is CASSFFREEVGELFF.

In this sample, this clonotype turned up many times. This chain joins TRBV10-3 and TRBJ2-2; possible D gene TRBD1, 5 bases. The CDR3 is 14 residues long. CDR1 is ENHRY, CDR2 SYGVKD, per germline. The germline V and J ends were trimmed by 4 bases and 1 base, with 7 bases remaining between them. CDR3 residues: CAISVRENTGELFF. CDR3 nucleotide sequence: TGTGCCATCAGTGTCAGGGAGAACACCGGGGAGCTGTTTTTT.

This clonotype was seen only a few times. The chain is built from TRBV18 and TRBJ2-3; D is possibly TRBD1 or TRBD2 (5 bases each). Per the germline V gene, CDR1 is KGHSH and CDR2 is LQKENI. The germline V and J ends were trimmed by 0 bases and 4 bases, with 8 bases remaining between them. The CDR3 extends over 14 amino acids. The CDR3 bases are TGTGCCAGCTCACCACCTCTGGGGGCAGATACGCAGTATTTT. Translation: CASSPPLGADTQYF.

V and J are TRBV20-1 and TRBJ2-3; a weak D match, TRBD2 (5 bases). The CDR3 consists of 15 residues. Germline V CDR1 and CDR2: DFQATT, SNEGSKA (reference sequence). The V and J ends lost 6 bases and 1 base respectively, with 17 bases between them. DNA of the CDR3: TGCAGTGCCGTTACTAGTCTAAGGGGCACAGATACGCAGTATTTT. Its protein is CSAVTSLRGTDTQYF.

This clonotype was counted only a few times. The genes are TRBV7-9 and TRBJ2-2, with D possibly matching TRBD1 (6 bases). The V and J ends lost 1 base and 6 bases respectively, with 9 bases between them. The CDR3 totals 14 residues. Germline CDR1 is SEHNR and CDR2 is FQNEAQ (reference sequence). CDR3: CASSLERTAGELFF. The CDR3 coding sequence is TGTGCCAGCAGCTTAGAACGGACAGCCGGGGAGCTGTTTTTT.

This clonotype appeared many times. The J gene is TRBJ1-1, the V gene TRBV12-3 or TRBV12-4; the match to TRBD1 covers 8 bases. CDR3 length: 13 amino acids. The J segment lost 4 bases and the V segment lost 6 bases, leaving 4 bases of the junction unmatched. The CDR3 protein is CASRLDRGTEAFF. CDR3 nucleotides: TGTGCCAGCAGACTAGACAGGGGCACTGAAGCTTTCTTT.

This clonotype was counted many times. V is TRBV9 and J is TRBJ2-5, with D possibly being TRBD1 (6 bases). V was trimmed by 1 base and J by 5 bases, leaving 9 bases between them. Germline V gene lookup returns CDR1 SGDLS and CDR2 YYNGEE. The CDR3 sequence is 13 residues long. The CDR3 nucleotides are TGTGCCAGCAGCGTAAACACAGGGGAGACCCAGTACTTC. Its protein product is CASSVNTGETQYF. The whole variable domain, filled in from reference TRBV9 and TRBJ2-5, reads DSGVTQTPKHLITATGQRVTLRCSPRSGDLSVYWYQQSLDQGLQFLIQYYNGEERAKGNILERFSAQQFPDLHSELNLSSLELGDSALYFCASSVNTGETQYFGPGTRLLVL.

This clonotype has only a few counts. V is TRBV20-1 and J is TRBJ1-5; no definite D call. Germline loops: CDR1 DFQATT, CDR2 SNEGSKA (reference sequence). The CDR3 is made up of 16 amino acids. The V end was cut by 3 bases, the J end by 0 bases, with 15 bases between. The CDR3 DNA reads TGCAGTGCTAGTGGAGGCAGTTCGGGTAGCAATCAGCCCCAGCATTTT. Amino acids: CSASGGSSGSNQPQHF.

This chain connects TRBV18 to TRBJ2-1; 11 bases match TRBD2. V lost 7 bases, J lost 16 bases, and 9 bases stayed unmatched. Germline V gene sequence: CDR1 KGHSH, CDR2 LQKENI. The CDR3 has 12 amino acids. The CDR3 loop reads CASFIGTSGPFF. CDR3 DNA: TGTGCCAGCTTCATTGGGACTAGCGGTCCCTTCTTC.

This clonotype has at least ten counts. The chain couples TRBV6-1 to TRBJ2-3; D gene unclear. The CDR3 covers 13 residues. V was cut by 7 bases and J by 6 bases, with 14 bases left in between. Germline V gene sequence: CDR1 MNHNS, CDR2 SASEGT. The CDR3 bases are TGTGCCAGCACCGAAGGTCAGGTGGATACGCAGTATTTT. Its protein is CASTEGQVDTQYF.

The sample holds many counts of this clonotype. The chain couples TRBV7-9 to TRBJ2-3; D is possibly TRBD2 (6 bases). Trimming removed 5 bases at V and 4 bases at J, with 19 bases between. Germline V gives CDR1 SEHNR, CDR2 FQNEAQ (reference sequence). CDR3 length: 16 residues. The CDR3 region is CASSLWRGMGADTQYF. DNA for the CDR3: TGTGCCAGCAGCCTCTGGCGGGGCATGGGGGCAGATACGCAGTATTTT.

The V and J genes are TRBV4-2 and TRBJ2-2; D ambiguous. Deletions cut 0 bases from V and 2 bases from J, with 7 bases between. Germline V gene lookup returns CDR1 LGHNA and CDR2 YNFKEQ. The CDR3 covers 15 residues. The CDR3 here is CASSQDVLNTGELFF. As DNA, the CDR3 is TGTGCCAGCAGCCAAGATGTCCTTAACACCGGGGAGCTGTTTTTT.

This clonotype came up many times. V is TRBV15 and J is TRBJ2-5; D is ambiguous. The CDR3 covers 12 residues. Trimming took off 1 base at V and 7 bases at J, with 7 bases between the two ends. Germline V gene lookup returns CDR1 LNHNV and CDR2 YYDKDF (reference sequence). The CDR3 nucleotides are TGTGCCACCAGCAGAGGGGAAGGGACCCAGTACTTC. Its translation: CATSRGEGTQYF.

This clonotype has a count of ten or more. This rearrangement joins TRBV5-1 to TRBJ1-2; 8 bases are shared with TRBD1. Trimming removed 2 bases from V and 0 bases from J; junction bases left unmatched: 6. The CDR3 covers 16 residues. Germline CDR1 reads SGHRS; CDR2 reads YFSETQ. The CDR3 DNA reads as TGCGCCAGCAGCTTTGGACAGGGCTTCACTAACTATGGCTACACCTTC. It codes for CASSFGQGFTNYGYTF. Full variable domain (remainder filled in from reference TRBV5-1 and TRBJ1-2): KAGVTQTPRYLIKTRGQQVTLSCSPISGHRSVSWYQQTPGQGLQFLFEYFSETQRNKGNFPGRFSGRQFSNSRSEMNVSTLELGDSALYLCASSFGQGFTNYGYTFGSGTRLTVV.

This clonotype has only a few counts. The chain employs TRBV7-9 and TRBJ2-3; TRBD2 agrees at 15 bases. The V segment lost 5 bases and the J segment 1 base; nucleotides outside the gene matches: 4. Germline-derived CDR1 and CDR2 are SEHNR and FQNEAQ (reference sequence). This CDR3 has 17 amino acids. The chain's CDR3 is CASSPGLAGGRTDTQYF. In DNA, the CDR3 is TGTGCCAGCAGCCCGGGACTAGCGGGAGGACGCACAGATACGCAGTATTTT.

This clonotype came up a few times. The rearrangement uses TRBV30 and TRBJ2-7, with D maybe TRBD2 (5 bases). V was trimmed by 1 base and J by 6 bases, leaving 10 bases between them. This CDR3 spans 12 amino acids. CDR1 and CDR2 (germline): GTSNPN, SVGIG (reference sequence). CDR3 nucleotides: TGTGCCTGGAGTGCGGGGATTTTCGAGCAGTACTTC. This gives the protein CAWSAGIFEQYF.

This clonotype was picked up a small number of times. The chain combines TRBV4-1 with TRBJ2-7, with 9 positions matching TRBD2. Germline V CDR1 and CDR2: MGHRA, YSYEKL. Trimming cost V 0 bases and J 4 bases; bases outside gene matches: 7. The length of the CDR3 is 16 residues. The CDR3 sequence is CASSQEGVAGVYEQYF. In DNA, the CDR3 is TGCGCCAGCAGCCAAGAGGGTGTAGCGGGGGTGTACGAGCAGTACTTC.

The rearrangement joins TRBV6-6 to TRBJ2-5; D assignment may be TRBD1 or TRBD2 (5 bases each). The CDR3 consists of 12 residues. Germline V gene data show CDR1 as MNHNY and CDR2 as SVGAGI (reference sequence). Trimming took 6 bases from V and 5 from J, leaving 10 bases between them. This CDR3 is CASSWDGETQYF. CDR3 DNA sequence: TGTGCCAGCAGCTGGGACGGGGAGACCCAGTACTTC.

The chain recombines TRBV10-3 with TRBJ1-1; D perhaps matches TRBD1 (6 bases). Per the germline V gene, CDR1 is ENHRY and CDR2 is SYGVKD. The CDR3 consists of 15 residues. Trimming took off 4 bases at V and 0 bases at J, with 12 bases between the two ends. CDR3 region: CAISVRTGLNTEAFF. In DNA, the CDR3 is TGTGCCATCAGTGTTAGAACAGGGCTGAACACTGAAGCTTTCTTT.